This is a list of T cell receptor beta chains from one sample in a study of OX40 agonist ivuxolimab in advanced cancers. Generated by immunoSEQ multiplex PCR, the TCRdb table keeps only in-frame clones and is missing some. The table records over 55,000 clones, more than 65% of them present only once. This specimen was CD4+ or CD8+ T cells sorted from blood, taken in a trial of the OX40 agonist ivuxolimab. These receptors were taken from an adult with an advanced solid tumor such as melanoma, head and neck, liver or kidney cancer. CDR3s include the opening cysteine and the closing phenylalanine or tryptophan. Fields, in order: D gene, clone size, J gene, V gene, CDR3 DNA, CDR3 protein. The D gene is left open where the match is weak. Only part of the rows carry a size: once, few, many, or a class if the clone is expanded.

NA,NA,TRBJ2-5,TRBV6-1,TGTGCCAGCAGTAACAATCGGGCCCAGTACTTC,CASSNNRAQYF
NA,once,TRBJ1-3,TRBV7-2,TGTGCCAGCAGCTTAACGCGTGTACCGGGAAACACCATATATTTT,CASSLTRVPGNTIYF
TRBD2,few,TRBJ2-3,TRBV10-3,TGTGCCATCGGACTAGCGGAAAGCACAGATACGCAGTATTTT,CAIGLAESTDTQYF
NA,NA,TRBJ1-3,TRBV11-2,TGTGCCAGCAGCTTACGGATTGGGACTGGAAACACCATATATTTT,CASSLRIGTGNTIYF
NA,NA,TRBJ2-2,TRBV7-9,TGTGCCAGCAGCTTTCCCAGGGGCGACACCGGGGAGCTGTTTTTT,CASSFPRGDTGELFF
NA,NA,TRBJ2-3,TRBV19,TGTGCCAGTAGTATAGATTTGGCCGGAGGTGATACGCAGTATTTT,CASSIDLAGGDTQYF
NA,once,TRBJ1-5,TRBV9,TGTGCCAGCAGCAAGGGACATCTTAGCAATCAGCCCCAGCATTTT,CASSKGHLSNQPQHF
NA,NA,TRBJ2-4,TRBV7-2,TGTGCCAGCAGCTTGGTTGGCCTAGCCAAAAACATTCAGTACTTC,CASSLVGLAKNIQYF
NA,few,TRBJ2-2,TRBV15,TGTGCCACCAGCAGGTGGGGACGGTCAACCGGGGAGCTGTTTTTT,CATSRWGRSTGELFF
NA,NA,TRBJ1-2,TRBV7-2,TGTGCCAGCAGCTTAGTTCGCGGGGCTAACTATGGCTACACCTTC,CASSLVRGANYGYTF
NA,NA,TRBJ2-3,TRBV9,TGTGCCAGCACCAGTCCAACAGATACGCAGTATTTT,CASTSPTDTQYF
NA,once,TRBJ1-5,TRBV28,TGTGCCAGCAGCCCCGGAGGACCCCGATCCAATCAGCCCCAGCATTTT,CASSPGGPRSNQPQHF
NA,NA,TRBJ2-3,TRBV6-1,TGTGCCAGCCGGGGTTCGCAGGGGGGGACAGATACGCAGTATTTT,CASRGSQGGTDTQYF
NA,NA,TRBJ2-3,TRBV4-3,TGCGCCAGCAGTTGGGGACCAGAAACAGATACGCAGTATTTT,CASSWGPETDTQYF
NA,NA,TRBJ2-1,TRBV10-3,TGTGCCATCAGTCTCTCCGGGGGAAATGAGCAGTTCTTC,CAISLSGGNEQFF
NA,NA,TRBJ2-7,TRBV11-3,TGTGCCAGCAGCTTAGGAAGTTCCTACGAGCAGTACTTC,CASSLGSSYEQYF
TRBD2,NA,TRBJ2-1,TRBV9,TGTGCCAGCAGCGCCGGGACTAGCGGGAGACTAGACAATGAGCAGTTCTTC,CASSAGTSGRLDNEQFF
TRBD2,NA,TRBJ2-5,TRBV7-2,TGTGCCAGCAGCGTGGCGGGAGCCGAGACCCAGTACTTC,CASSVAGAETQYF
NA,NA,TRBJ2-1,TRBV5-1,TGCGCCAGCACTCCGACCTTAAGGGGGGACTCCTACAATGAGCAGTTCTTC,CASTPTLRGDSYNEQFF
NA,NA,TRBJ2-1,TRBV5-1,TGCGCCAGCAATACGGGAGTGAATGAGCAGTTCTTC,CASNTGVNEQFF
NA,NA,TRBJ1-1,TRBV10-3,TGTGCCATAAACGGGGGCGCCGGTGTGGTCTCTGAAGCTTTCTTT,CAINGGAGVVSEAFF
NA,NA,TRBJ2-1,TRBV11-2,TGTGCCAGCAGCTTTTACAATGAGCAGTTCTTC,CASSFYNEQFF
NA,NA,TRBJ2-2,TRBV25-1,TGTGCCAGCAGGAGTCCGGTTAACACCGGGGAGCTGTTTTTT,CASRSPVNTGELFF
NA,NA,TRBJ1-5,TRBV7-2,TGTGCCAGCAGCTTAGAGACCAATCAGCCCCAGCATTTT,CASSLETNQPQHF
TRBD1,NA,TRBJ1-2,TRBV19,TGTGCCAGTACCGCCTTAGGGGGCGATGGCTACACCTTC,CASTALGGDGYTF
TRBD2,NA,TRBJ2-1,TRBV7-9,TGTGCCAGCAGCTTTCTAGCGGCGGAGCAGTTCTTC,CASSFLAAEQFF
NA,NA,TRBJ2-7,TRBV28,TGTGCCAGCAGCCGTGGGACGTACGAGCAGTACTTC,CASSRGTYEQYF
NA,NA,TRBJ2-1,TRBV7-2,TGTGCCAGCAGCTTAGACGGGAACAATGAGCAGTTCTTC,CASSLDGNNEQFF
NA,NA,TRBJ2-4,TRBV20-1,TGCAGTGCTAGAGTCAGGGACCCTCAGTACTTC,CSARVRDPQYF
NA,NA,TRBJ2-7,TRBV10-2,TGCGCCAGCAGTGAGTTTAGCAACTACGAGCAGTACTTC,CASSEFSNYEQYF
NA,NA,TRBJ2-2,TRBV28,TGTGCCAGCAGTTTATTTGAGCGGCCGAACACCGGGGAGCTGTTTTTT,CASSLFERPNTGELFF
NA,NA,TRBJ2-7,TRBV18,TGTGCCAGCTCACCGGCGGACGGGAGAGAGGACGAGCAGTACTTC,CASSPADGREDEQYF
NA,once,TRBJ1-5,TRBV28,TGTGCCAGCACCCTAACTAGGGCGGGGGCCCAGCATTTT,CASTLTRAGAQHF
NA,NA,TRBJ1-5,TRBV18,TGTGCCAGCTCACCACAGGTCGCGGGGAACAATCAGCCCCAGCATTTT,CASSPQVAGNNQPQHF
NA,once,TRBJ2-2,TRBV28,TGTGCCAGCAGAAGACTAGCCGGGGAGCTGTTTTTT,CASRRLAGELFF
NA,NA,TRBJ2-7,TRBV7-8,TGTGCCAGCAGCGCTACTCAGCGGAAGACAGGAGCGTACGAGCAGTACTTC,CASSATQRKTGAYEQYF
NA,NA,TRBJ2-7,TRBV11-3,TGTGCCAGCAGCTTACAGGGGCGAACCTACGAGCAGTACTTC,CASSLQGRTYEQYF
TRBD1,NA,TRBJ1-1,TRBV19,TGTGCCAGTAGACAGGGGGCGGGTTCGAACACTGAAGCTTTCTTT,CASRQGAGSNTEAFF
TRBD1,few,TRBJ2-7,TRBV6-5,TGTGCCAGCAGTTACGGGACAGTGGGCACCTACGAGCAGTACTTC,CASSYGTVGTYEQYF
TRBD2,NA,TRBJ2-5,TRBV28,TGTGCCAGCAGTTTGCCTCTAGCGGGGGGCATGGAGACCCAGTACTTC,CASSLPLAGGMETQYF
NA,NA,TRBJ2-3,TRBV10-3,TGTGCCATCAGAGGCAGGCCTTATTCGAGCACAGATACGCAGTATTTT,CAIRGRPYSSTDTQYF
TRBD2,once,TRBJ2-1,TRBV7-3,TGTGCCAGCAGCTCCGGACTAGCTTCCGAGCAGTTCTTC,CASSSGLASEQFF
TRBD2,NA,TRBJ2-5,TRBV30,TGTGCCTGGTCCCCTGGTGAATGGGAGGGGGAGACCCAGTACTTC,CAWSPGEWEGETQYF
NA,NA,TRBJ2-2,TRBV5-4,TGTGCCAGCAGCCTCTCGCAAACCGGGGAGCTGTTTTTT,CASSLSQTGELFF
TRBD1,once,TRBJ1-2,TRBV5-4,TGTGCCAGCAGCCAACCGGGACAGGGGGCGCAAGGCTACACCTTC,CASSQPGQGAQGYTF
NA,once,TRBJ2-3,TRBV5-6,TGTGCCAGCAGCTTGTCACTGGTCGGCAGATATACGCAGTATTTT,CASSLSLVGRYTQYF
TRBD1,NA,TRBJ1-1,TRBV4-3,TGCGCCAGCAGCCAAGATCCGGGACAGAGAACTAACACTGAAGCTTTCTTT,CASSQDPGQRTNTEAFF
TRBD2,NA,TRBJ2-3,TRBV28,TGTGCCAGCAGTTTATGGACTAGCGGGAGGGGCACAGATACGCAGTATTTT,CASSLWTSGRGTDTQYF
NA,NA,TRBJ2-3,TRBV5-1,TGCGCCAGCAGCTTGGCTTGGGCAGCCTCTAGCACAGATACGCAGTATTTT,CASSLAWAASSTDTQYF
NA,NA,TRBJ2-1,TRBV7-3,TGTGCCAGCAGCTTAAATGGCGGGAACAATGAGCAGTTCTTC,CASSLNGGNNEQFF
TRBD2,NA,TRBJ2-7,TRBV28,TGTGCCAGCAGTGCAACGGCGGGGGGTAAATACGAGCAGTACTTC,CASSATAGGKYEQYF
NA,NA,TRBJ2-1,TRBV5-8,TGTGCCAGCAGCTTGGCGGGTGAGCAGTTCTTC,CASSLAGEQFF
NA,NA,TRBJ2-3,TRBV2,TGTGCCAGCAAGGGTGGGGGGGCCGGACGGAATTTT,CASKGGGAGRNF
NA,NA,TRBJ2-3,TRBV9,TGTGCCAGCAGCGTGCAGGGCAACGGAGATAGCACAGATACGCAGTATTTT,CASSVQGNGDSTDTQYF
TRBD1,NA,TRBJ1-1,TRBV5-5,TGTGCCAGCACCTTAAGGCTCCGGGACAGGGGAAGTGAAGCTTTCTTT,CASTLRLRDRGSEAFF